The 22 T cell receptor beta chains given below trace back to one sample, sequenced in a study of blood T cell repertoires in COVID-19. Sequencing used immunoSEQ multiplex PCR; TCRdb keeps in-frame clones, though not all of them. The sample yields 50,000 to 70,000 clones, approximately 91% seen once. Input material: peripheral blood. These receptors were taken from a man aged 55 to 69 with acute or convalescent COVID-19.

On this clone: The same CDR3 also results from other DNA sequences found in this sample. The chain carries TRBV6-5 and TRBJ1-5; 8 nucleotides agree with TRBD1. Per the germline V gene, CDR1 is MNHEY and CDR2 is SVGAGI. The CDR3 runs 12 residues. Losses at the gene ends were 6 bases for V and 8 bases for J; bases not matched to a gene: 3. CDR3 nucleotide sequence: TGTGCCAGCAGGGACAGGGAGAAGCCCCAGCATTTT. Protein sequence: CASRDREKPQHF.

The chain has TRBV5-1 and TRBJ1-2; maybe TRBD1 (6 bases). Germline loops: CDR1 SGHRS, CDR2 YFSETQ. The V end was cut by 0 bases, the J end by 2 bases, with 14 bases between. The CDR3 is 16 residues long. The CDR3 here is CASSLAPTGPNYGYTF. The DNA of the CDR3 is TGCGCCAGCAGCTTGGCCCCCACAGGGCCCAACTATGGCTACACCTTC.

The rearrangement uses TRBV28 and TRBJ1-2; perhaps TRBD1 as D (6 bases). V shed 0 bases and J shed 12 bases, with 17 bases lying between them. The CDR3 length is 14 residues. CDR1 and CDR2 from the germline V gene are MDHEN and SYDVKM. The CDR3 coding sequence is TGTGCCAGCAGTTTATGGTCTGGACAGAGGGCCAACACCTTC. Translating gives CASSLWSGQRANTF.

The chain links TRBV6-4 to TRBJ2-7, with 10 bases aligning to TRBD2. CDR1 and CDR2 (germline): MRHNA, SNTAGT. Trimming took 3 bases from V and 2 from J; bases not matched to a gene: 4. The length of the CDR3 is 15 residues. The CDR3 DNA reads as TGTGCCAGCAGTGAACTAGCGGGAAGAGCCTACGAGCAGTACTTC. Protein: CASSELAGRAYEQYF.

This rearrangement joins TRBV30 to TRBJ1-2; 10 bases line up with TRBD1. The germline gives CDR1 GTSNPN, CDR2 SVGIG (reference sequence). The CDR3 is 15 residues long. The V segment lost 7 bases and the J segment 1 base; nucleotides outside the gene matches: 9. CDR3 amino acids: CASTTGTGVNYGYTF. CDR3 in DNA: TGTGCCTCCACAACCGGGACAGGGGTTAACTATGGCTACACCTTC.

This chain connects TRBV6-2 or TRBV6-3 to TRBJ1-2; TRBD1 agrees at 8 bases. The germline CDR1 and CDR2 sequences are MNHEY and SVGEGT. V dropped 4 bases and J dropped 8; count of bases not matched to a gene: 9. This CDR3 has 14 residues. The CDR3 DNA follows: TGTGCCAGCAGTTTACTGGGGACAGGCGGCGGCTACACCTTC. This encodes CASSLLGTGGGYTF.

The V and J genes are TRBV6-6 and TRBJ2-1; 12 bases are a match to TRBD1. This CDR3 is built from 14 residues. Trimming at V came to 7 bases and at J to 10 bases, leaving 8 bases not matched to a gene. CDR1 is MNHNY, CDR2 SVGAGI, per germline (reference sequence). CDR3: CASTLGQGAGEQFF. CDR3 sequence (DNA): TGTGCCAGCACCTTGGGACAGGGGGCAGGGGAGCAGTTCTTC.

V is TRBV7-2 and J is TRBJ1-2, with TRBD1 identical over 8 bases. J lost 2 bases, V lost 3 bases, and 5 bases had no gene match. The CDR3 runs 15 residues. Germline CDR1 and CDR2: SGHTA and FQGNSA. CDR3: CASSFDRGPNYGYTF. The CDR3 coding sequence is TGTGCCAGCAGCTTCGACAGGGGACCCAACTATGGCTACACCTTC.

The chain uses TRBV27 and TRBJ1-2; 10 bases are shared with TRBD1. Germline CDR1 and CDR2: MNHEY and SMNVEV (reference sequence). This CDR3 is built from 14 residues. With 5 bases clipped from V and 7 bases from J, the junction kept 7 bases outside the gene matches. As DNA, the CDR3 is TGTGCCAGCAGTACCGCCGGGACAGGGGTTGGCTACACCTTC. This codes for CASSTAGTGVGYTF.

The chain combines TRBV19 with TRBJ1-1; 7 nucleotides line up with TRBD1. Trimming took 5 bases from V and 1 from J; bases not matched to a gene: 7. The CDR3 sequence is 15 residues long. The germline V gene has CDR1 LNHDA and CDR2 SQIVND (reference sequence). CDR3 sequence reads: CASSHPGQKNTEAFF. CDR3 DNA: TGTGCCAGTAGTCATCCGGGACAGAAGAACACTGAAGCTTTCTTT.

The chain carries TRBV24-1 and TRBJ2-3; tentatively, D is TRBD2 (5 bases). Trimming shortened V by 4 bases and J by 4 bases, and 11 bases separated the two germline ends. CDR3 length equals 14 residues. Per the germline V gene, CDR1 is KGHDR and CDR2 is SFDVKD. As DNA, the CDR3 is TGTGCCACCAGTGACCCCCGGGGAGCAGATACGCAGTATTTT. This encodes CATSDPRGADTQYF.

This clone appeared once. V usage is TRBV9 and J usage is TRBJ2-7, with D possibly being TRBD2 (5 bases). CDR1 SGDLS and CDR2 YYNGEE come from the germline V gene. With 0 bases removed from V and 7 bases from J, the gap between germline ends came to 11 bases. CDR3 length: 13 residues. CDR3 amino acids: CASSVEPSGEQYF. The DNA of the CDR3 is TGTGCCAGCAGCGTAGAGCCGTCGGGGGAGCAGTACTTC.

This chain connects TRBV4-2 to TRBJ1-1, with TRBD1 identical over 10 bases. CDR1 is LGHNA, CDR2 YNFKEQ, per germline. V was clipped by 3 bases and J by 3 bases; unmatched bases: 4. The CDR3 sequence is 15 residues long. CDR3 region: CASSQGGTGDTEAFF. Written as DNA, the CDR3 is TGTGCCAGCAGCCAGGGTGGGACAGGGGACACTGAAGCTTTCTTT.

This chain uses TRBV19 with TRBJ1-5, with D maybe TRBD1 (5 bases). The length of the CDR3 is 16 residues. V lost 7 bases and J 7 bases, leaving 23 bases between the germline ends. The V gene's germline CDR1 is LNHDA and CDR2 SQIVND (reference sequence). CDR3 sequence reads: CASNGGKGLSGQPQHF. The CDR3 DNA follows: TGTGCCAGTAACGGAGGGAAGGGGCTCTCTGGGCAGCCCCAGCATTTT.

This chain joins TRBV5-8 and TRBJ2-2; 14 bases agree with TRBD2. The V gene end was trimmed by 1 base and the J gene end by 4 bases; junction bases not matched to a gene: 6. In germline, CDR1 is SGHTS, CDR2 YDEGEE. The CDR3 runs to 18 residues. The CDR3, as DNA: TGTGCCAGCAGCTTGCCCGGGACTAGCGGGAGCGTCACCGGGGAGCTGTTTTTT. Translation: CASSLPGTSGSVTGELFF. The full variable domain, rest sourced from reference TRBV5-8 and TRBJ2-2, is EAGVTQSPTHLIKTRGQQATLRCSPISGHTSVYWYQQALGLGLQFLLWYDEGEERNRGNFPPRFSGRQFPNYSSELNVNALELEDSALYLCASSLPGTSGSVTGELFFGEGSRLTVL.

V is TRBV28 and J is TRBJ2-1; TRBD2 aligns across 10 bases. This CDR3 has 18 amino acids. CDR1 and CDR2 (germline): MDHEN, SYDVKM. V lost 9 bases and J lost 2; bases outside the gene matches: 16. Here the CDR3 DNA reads TGTGCCAGTACGGGGCTAGCGGGAGTCAAGGACGCCTACAATGAGCAGTTCTTC. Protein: CASTGLAGVKDAYNEQFF.

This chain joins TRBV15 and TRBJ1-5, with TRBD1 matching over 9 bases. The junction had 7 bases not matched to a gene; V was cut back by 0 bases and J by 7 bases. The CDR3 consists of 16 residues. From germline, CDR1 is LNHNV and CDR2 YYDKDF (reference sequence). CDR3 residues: CATSRDRTGDGQPQHF. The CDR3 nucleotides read TGTGCCACCAGCAGAGATCGGACAGGGGACGGGCAGCCCCAGCATTTT. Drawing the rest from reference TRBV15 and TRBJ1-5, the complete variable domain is DAMVIQNPRYQVTQFGKPVTLSCSQTLNHNVMYWYQQKSSQAPKLLFHYYDKDFNNEADTPDNFQSRRPNTSFCFLDIRSPGLGDTAMYLCATSRDRTGDGQPQHFGDGTRLSIL.

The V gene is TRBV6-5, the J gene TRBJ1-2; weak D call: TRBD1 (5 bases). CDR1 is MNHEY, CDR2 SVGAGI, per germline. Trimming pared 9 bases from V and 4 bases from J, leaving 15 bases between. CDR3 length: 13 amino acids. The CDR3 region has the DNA TGTGCCAGTGACCCGCGGGGCGGCTATGGCTACACCTTC. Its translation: CASDPRGGYGYTF.

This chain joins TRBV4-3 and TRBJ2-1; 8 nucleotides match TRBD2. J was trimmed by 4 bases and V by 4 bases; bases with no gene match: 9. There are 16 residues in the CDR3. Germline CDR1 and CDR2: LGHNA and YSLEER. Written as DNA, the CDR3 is TGCGCCAGCAGCCTTACCAGCGGGAGCCATTACAATGAGCAGTTCTTC. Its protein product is CASSLTSGSHYNEQFF.

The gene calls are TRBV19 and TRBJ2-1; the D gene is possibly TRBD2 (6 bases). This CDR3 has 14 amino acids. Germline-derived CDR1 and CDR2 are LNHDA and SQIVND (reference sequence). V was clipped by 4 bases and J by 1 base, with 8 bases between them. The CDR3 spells CASSNGGSYNEQFF. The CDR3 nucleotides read TGTGCCAGTAGTAACGGGGGATCCTACAATGAGCAGTTCTTC.

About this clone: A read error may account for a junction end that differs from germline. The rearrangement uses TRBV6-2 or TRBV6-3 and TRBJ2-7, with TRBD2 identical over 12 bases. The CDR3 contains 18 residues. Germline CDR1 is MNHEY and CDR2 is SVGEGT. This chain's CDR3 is CASSAGGGLAGSVYEQYF. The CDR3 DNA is TGCGCCAGCAGCGCCGGCGGGGGACTAGCGGGCTCGGTTTACGAGCAGTACTTC.

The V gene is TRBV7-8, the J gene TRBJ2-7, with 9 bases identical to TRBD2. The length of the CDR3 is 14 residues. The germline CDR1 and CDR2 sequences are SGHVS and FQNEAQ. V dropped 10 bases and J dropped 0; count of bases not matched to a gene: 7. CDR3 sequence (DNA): TGTGCCACCTCCTATAGCGGGAGCTCCTACGAGCAGTACTTC. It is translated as CATSYSGSSYEQYF.